The clone carrying this T cell receptor (beta chain) occurred a few times. These data originate in a study of CD8 T cells in ankylosing spondylitis. TCRdb passed the 5' RACE reads through MiXCR, listing each CDR3 protein once. The repertoire holds some 270,000 distinct CDR3 sequences, about a sixth seen once, with around a third in the top ten. The receptor's source is a male donor with ankylosing spondylitis or in good health (not recorded which). Sequencing used blood, either unsorted or a sorted T cell fraction (not recorded which).

The CDR3 reads CSAPRAGSVNPQETQYF. CDR3 nucleotide sequence: TGCAGTGCTCCCCGGGCAGGCAGCGTCAACCCTCAAGAGACCCAGTACTTC. This chain links TRBV20-1 with TRBJ2-5; no reliable D call. Trimming stripped 5 bases from V and 2 bases from J, with 24 bases between. The CDR3 has 17 amino acids. Germline-derived CDR1 and CDR2 are DFQATT and SNEGSKA (reference sequence).